The sequence of this T cell receptor beta chain was determined in a study of T-cell reconstitution after alpha-beta-depleted transplantation in children. General study findings and limits: Surviving thymic progenitors and recipient T cells were the source of high TCRbeta diversity at day 60 in some patients. After one year, T-cell counts and TCRbeta diversity mostly came from new T cells. Several hundred expanded graft clones reportedly were the source of alpha-beta T cells about two months after transplant.

V dropped 1 base and J dropped 0 bases, with 3 bases sitting between them. The CDR3 is made up of 14 amino acids. In germline, CDR1 is LNHNV, CDR2 YYDKDF (reference sequence). Molecular barcoding with unique molecular identifiers was used for the TCRbeta library. Via MiXCR, TCRdb re-called the PCR reads, giving one row per CDR3 protein. The sample records around 440,000 distinct CDR3 sequences, around 15% being singletons. In regard to this clonotype: As yet, its antigen is unknown.

This clonotype originated in a boy under three years old who had a stem cell transplant for Wiskott-Aldrich syndrome, so the T cells may come from the graft donor. The chain combines TRBV15 with TRBJ2-2, with no clear D. The sample in question was PBMCs, mostly from graft donor cells, obtained 360 days after TCRalphabeta/CD19-depleted stem cell transplant. CDR3 amino acids: CATSRVTNTGELFF. The CDR3 DNA reads TGTGCCACCAGCAGAGTGACGAACACCGGGGAGCTGTTTTTT. Looking up the rest from reference TRBV15 and TRBJ2-2 gives the full variable domain: DAMVIQNPRYQVTQFGKPVTLSCSQTLNHNVMYWYQQKSSQAPKLLFHYYDKDFNNEADTPDNFQSRRPNTSFCFLDIRSPGLGDTAMYLCATSRVTNTGELFFGEGSRLTVL.